The rows below give T cell receptor beta chains drawn from one sample of a study of human T cells and chemical hapten exposure. TCRdb passed the RACE reads through MiXCR, listing each CDR3 protein once. The repertoire holds tens of thousands of distinct CDR3 sequences, with about 9.6% as singletons. This specimen consisted of whole blood, obtained in connection with sensitization to the hapten diphenylcyclopropenone (DPC). These receptors all come from a woman under 40 with alopecia areata. Some clones in this sample may be carry-over from other donors' samples. Each CDR3 is given with its conserved first and last residue. The D gene is left open where the match is weak. Expanded clones are given a class, and other clones once, few, many or no size at all.

>many|TRBV7-2|NA|TRBJ2-3
CASSRPEDTQYF
TGTGCCAGCAGCCGCCCGGAGGATACGCAGTATTTT
>many|TRBV28|NA|TRBJ2-7
CASRLPGAYEQYF
TGTGCCAGCAGGTTGCCCGGGGCCTACGAGCAGTACTTC
>few|TRBV11-1|NA|TRBJ2-7
CASSLAIRYEQYF
TGTGCCAGCAGCTTAGCGATTCGGTACGAGCAGTACTTC
>few|TRBV6-2/TRBV6-3|NA|TRBJ2-3
CASSRDATDTQYF
TGTGCCAGCAGTCGGGATGCCACAGATACGCAGTATTTT
>few|TRBV6-6|NA|TRBJ1-3
CASSHPKSGNTIYF
TGTGCCAGCAGCCACCCCAAGTCTGGAAACACCATATATTTT
>NA|TRBV7-2|NA|TRBJ2-1
CASSLGRGSSSYNEQFF
TGTGCCAGCAGCTTAGGTCGTGGCAGTAGCTCCTACAATGAGCAGTTCTTC
>NA|TRBV20-1|TRBD1|TRBJ1-5
CSAKGQGREQPQHF
TGCAGTGCTAAGGGACAGGGAAGGGAGCAGCCCCAGCATTTT
>NA|TRBV15|NA|TRBJ2-1
CATSRDLGTLNEQFF
TGTGCCACCAGCAGAGATCTGGGGACCCTCAATGAGCAGTTCTTC
>many|TRBV20-1|NA|TRBJ1-6
CSADTNNSPLHF
TGCAGTGCCGACACCAATAATTCACCCCTCCACTTT
>many|TRBV5-1|NA|TRBJ2-2
CASSFYPGLNTGELFF
TGCGCCAGCAGCTTCTATCCCGGCCTTAACACCGGGGAGCTGTTTTTT
>NA|TRBV4-3|NA|TRBJ1-4
CASSPQPVHPNEKLFF
TGCGCCAGCAGCCCGCAACCCGTACATCCTAATGAAAAACTGTTTTTT
>few|TRBV7-2|NA|TRBJ1-5
CASSFTAYSNQPQHF
TGTGCCAGCAGCTTCACAGCGTATAGCAATCAGCCCCAGCATTTT
>many|TRBV5-4|NA|TRBJ2-3
CASSIDWDTQYF
TGTGCCAGCAGCATCGACTGGGATACGCAGTATTTT
>many|TRBV12-3/TRBV12-4|NA|TRBJ1-6
CASSFGSSGNSPLHF
TGTGCCAGCAGTTTCGGGAGTAGTGGGAATTCACCCCTCCACTTT
>few|TRBV18|NA|TRBJ1-2
CASSPPGGLVNYGYTF
TGTGCCAGCTCACCGCCGGGAGGACTGGTTAACTATGGCTACACCTTC